Following are 14 T cell receptor beta chains from one sample sequenced in a study of cytomegalovirus exposure and HLA in healthy donors. Data came from immunoSEQ multiplex PCR; TCRdb stores just in-frame clones and leaves some out. The sample records 70,000 to 85,000 clones, around 94% being singletons. Material for sequencing was PBMCs. These receptors were collected from a woman aged 18-35 years in good health and CMV-seropositive.

V is TRBV19 and J is TRBJ2-3; 7 bases are a match to TRBD2. Germline V gives CDR1 LNHDA, CDR2 SQIVND (reference sequence). The CDR3 covers 14 residues. J lost 4 bases, V lost 6 bases, and 7 bases had no gene match. The CDR3 region is CASSNGGWADTQYF. The CDR3, as DNA: TGTGCCAGTAGCAACGGGGGGTGGGCAGATACGCAGTATTTT.

V gene TRBV19 combines with J gene TRBJ2-3; D perhaps matches TRBD2 (6 bases). Trimming took 6 bases from V and 0 from J, leaving 13 bases between them. Germline CDR1 LNHDA, CDR2 SQIVND (reference sequence). The CDR3 has 15 residues. The CDR3 sequence is CASSHRTTSTDTQYF. CDR3 bases: TGTGCCAGTAGCCACCGGACTACTAGCACAGATACGCAGTATTTT.

V and J are TRBV9 and TRBJ2-2, with D tentatively TRBD2 (6 bases). CDR1 and CDR2 from the germline V gene are SGDLS and YYNGEE. V was cut by 4 bases and J by 2 bases, with 12 bases left in between. The CDR3 loop spans 15 amino acids. CDR3 DNA: TGTGCCAGCAGCCCCGGCGGGATCAACACCGGGGAGCTGTTTTTT. This codes for CASSPGGINTGELFF.

The gene calls are TRBV7-9 and TRBJ1-4; D gene unclear. V lost 2 bases and J lost 8, with 6 bases in between. The CDR3 is 12 residues long. Germline loops: CDR1 SEHNR, CDR2 FQNEAQ (reference sequence). CDR3: CASSLNREKLFF. The CDR3 DNA follows: TGTGCCAGCAGCTTAAACAGAGAAAAACTGTTTTTT.

This CDR3 is CASSLALQKSTDTQYF. The CDR3 region has the DNA TGCGCCAGCAGCTTGGCCCTACAGAAAAGCACAGATACGCAGTATTTT. The rearrangement uses TRBV5-1 and TRBJ2-3; no firm D call. Germline lookup yields CDR1 SGHRS and CDR2 YFSETQ. V was cut by 0 bases and J by 0 bases, with 11 bases left in between. CDR3 size: 16 residues.

V and J are TRBV2 and TRBJ1-2; TRBD1 matches at 7 bases. This CDR3 region has 15 residues. Per the germline V gene, CDR1 is SNHLY and CDR2 is FYNNEI. With V trimmed by 6 bases and J by 4 bases, 11 bases remained unmatched. The CDR3 DNA sequence: TGTGCCAGCAGCGAACTCGGACAGGAGGCCTATGGCTACACCTTC. This translates into CASSELGQEAYGYTF.

The rearrangement links TRBV11-2 to TRBJ1-1, with D perhaps TRBD1 (6 bases). The ends were cut back, 0 bases at V and 1 base at J, with 9 bases in the middle. CDR3 length: 15 residues. Germline V gene data show CDR1 as SGHAT and CDR2 as FQNNGV. The CDR3 loop reads CASSLDVTGNTEAFF. The CDR3 bases are TGTGCCAGCAGCTTAGATGTGACAGGGAACACTGAAGCTTTCTTT.

The V call is TRBV5-4, the J call TRBJ2-7, with D perhaps matching TRBD2 (5 bases). The CDR3 is 14 residues long. The V gene's germline CDR1 is SGHNT and CDR2 YYREEE (reference sequence). The V end was cut by 3 bases, the J end by 4 bases, with 14 bases between. The CDR3 protein is CASSSWTGVYEQYF. For the CDR3, the DNA is TGTGCCAGCAGCTCCTGGACTGGGGTGTACGAGCAGTACTTC.

The genes are TRBV6-5 and TRBJ1-5, with 9 bases matching TRBD1. J was trimmed by 1 base and V by 4 bases; bases with no gene match: 2. CDR3 length: 15 residues. CDR1 and CDR2 (germline): MNHEY, SVGAGI. This CDR3 reads CASSSDRGSNQPQHF. DNA for the CDR3: TGTGCCAGCAGTTCCGACAGGGGGAGCAATCAGCCCCAGCATTTT.

The rearrangement joins TRBV30 to TRBJ2-7; 8 bases are shared with TRBD1. This CDR3 contains 14 residues. CDR1 is GTSNPN, CDR2 SVGIG, per germline (reference sequence). J gave up 5 bases and V 1 base, and 7 bases lay outside the gene matches. CDR3 sequence: CAWSDQTGADEQYF. The CDR3 DNA is TGTGCCTGGAGTGACCAGACAGGGGCGGACGAGCAGTACTTC.

The chain uses TRBV2 and TRBJ1-2; tentative D call: TRBD1 (5 bases). Germline V CDR1 and CDR2: SNHLY, FYNNEI. The CDR3 extends over 15 amino acids. The V gene lost 2 bases and the J gene lost 3 bases, with 13 bases spanning the gap. The CDR3 DNA is TGTGCCAGCAGTGAATGGCAGGGAAGGCACTATGGCTACACCTTC. Translation gives CASSEWQGRHYGYTF. The variable domain in full, completed from reference TRBV2 and TRBJ1-2, reads EPEVTQTPSHQVTQMGQEVILRCVPISNHLYFYWYRQILGQKVEFLVSFYNNEISEKSEIFDDQFSVERPDGSNFTLKIRSTKLEDSAMYFCASSEWQGRHYGYTFGSGTRLTVV.

The J gene is TRBJ2-3, the V gene TRBV5-1, with 7 positions matching TRBD2. Germline V gene data show CDR1 as SGHRS and CDR2 as YFSETQ. This CDR3 is built from 16 residues. Unmatched junction bases numbered 4, after V lost 0 bases and J lost 0 bases. The CDR3 DNA sequence: TGCGCCAGCAGCTTGGAGGGCGGGGGTAGCACAGATACGCAGTATTTT. As protein: CASSLEGGGSTDTQYF.

The chain employs TRBV7-2 and TRBJ2-5; D remains unclear. This CDR3 spans 14 amino acids. CDR1 is SGHTA and CDR2 is FQGNSA in the germline V gene. V lost 5 bases and J 4 bases, leaving 14 bases between the germline ends. The CDR3 here is CASSPRTYPETQYF. CDR3 DNA sequence: TGTGCCAGCAGCCCTAGAACGTATCCAGAGACCCAGTACTTC.

The rearrangement joins TRBV2 to TRBJ2-1, with 10 bases fitting TRBD2. Germline CDR1 SNHLY, CDR2 FYNNEI. The J segment lost 8 bases and the V segment lost 7 bases, leaving 11 bases of the junction unmatched. This CDR3 comprises 15 residues. Written as DNA, the CDR3 is TGTGCCAGCATATCATACCCCGGGACTAGCGATGAGCAGTTCTTC. It translates to CASISYPGTSDEQFF.